Listed below are T cell receptor beta chains from one sample, sequenced in a study of blood T cell repertoires in COVID-19. Measured with immunoSEQ multiplex PCR; TCRdb has only the in-frame clones, and not every one. The sample has about 70,000 clones, around 85% seen once. The sample comprised peripheral blood. All receptors derive from a man older than 75 with acute or convalescent COVID-19. CDR3s leave out the opening cysteine and the closing phenylalanine or tryptophan.

v_gene: TRBV7-2
len: 12
j_gene: TRBJ2-5
CDR3aa: ASSLVGREETQY

v_gene: TRBV7-8
len: 13
j_gene: TRBJ2-7
CDR3aa: ASSLGQGRSYEQY

v_gene: TRBV18
len: 13
j_gene: TRBJ1-1
CDR3aa: ASSPRITVNTEAF

v_gene: TRBV6-5
len: 12
j_gene: TRBJ1-2
CDR3aa: ASSPRTGSYGYT

v_gene: TRBV5-4
len: 14
j_gene: TRBJ2-1
CDR3aa: ASSFPRTGPHNEQF

v_gene: TRBV28
len: 12
j_gene: TRBJ2-1
CDR3aa: ASSLTSEGGEQF

v_gene: TRBV7-6
len: 15
j_gene: TRBJ2-1
CDR3aa: ASSLEGGATEYNEQF

v_gene: TRBV18
len: 14
j_gene: TRBJ2-1
CDR3aa: ASSPATSGNYNEQF

v_gene: TRBV9
len: 14
j_gene: TRBJ1-3
CDR3aa: ASSVDSGYNGNTIY

v_gene: TRBV5-6
len: 14
j_gene: TRBJ2-3
CDR3aa: ASSLLAGGPPDTQY

v_gene: TRBV7-3
len: 13
j_gene: TRBJ2-5
CDR3aa: ASSLTASGQETQY

v_gene: TRBV9
len: 11
j_gene: TRBJ2-2
CDR3aa: ASRTLNTGELF

v_gene: TRBV3-1/TRBV3-2
len: 13
j_gene: TRBJ1-2
CDR3aa: ASSQPTGEANGYT

v_gene: TRBV7-9
len: 14
j_gene: TRBJ2-3
CDR3aa: ASTDLDRAFTDTQY

v_gene: TRBV7-2
len: 12
j_gene: TRBJ1-1
CDR3aa: ASSLGGGGLGAF